This entry is about one T cell receptor beta chain. The authors built TCR beta libraries using iRepertoire HTBI primers and Arm-PCR of CDR3 regions. MiXCR, applied by TCRdb to the multiplex PCR reads, yields one record per CDR3 protein. This table holds approximately 470,000 distinct CDR3 sequences, around 15% found once. The sample originates from a study of regulatory T cells in long-lasting Graves disease. Germline CDR1 and CDR2: MNHNS and SASEGT. V was pared by 2 bases and J by 0 bases, with 14 bases between. The CDR3 consists of 17 residues. The time point is: newly diagnosed GD, antithyroid drugs for less than 3 months. PBMCs were the source of the RNA used for TCR sequencing. The sample was also linked to a second study, of T cells in Graves' hyperthyroidism and ophthalmopathy. Per that study: Primed by the HTBI set, a first-round RT-PCR was run on the TCR CDR3. Most thyroid clonotypes expanded above 0.001 appeared in blood too. Using 13 V-J features, a model discriminated ophthalmopathy from stable hyperthyroidism. The model made its ophthalmopathy prediction, and onset followed a median around 6.5 months later.

J is TRBJ2-1 and V is TRBV6-1; D uncertain. The starting material was peripheral blood mononuclear cells (PBMCs), obtained at new diagnosis, from a patient treated with antithyroid drugs. The clonotype was recovered from a man aged 35 to 55 with Graves disease. CDR3 loop: CASSEPRQASSYNEQFF. The CDR3 bases are TGTGCCAGCAGTGAACCCCGCCAGGCTAGCTCCTACAATGAGCAGTTCTTC.